The TCR beta chain described here comes from a study of blood T cells in healthy people across ages. This clonotype was recorded a few times. CDR3 size: 15 residues. Germline values: CDR1 LGHDT, CDR2 YNNKEL (reference sequence). A second PCR of roughly 7 to 11 cycles used a sample-barcoded 5' primer and a J-beta primer mix. Via MiXCR, TCRdb re-called the 5' RACE reads, giving one row per CDR3 protein. The sample holds roughly 800,000 distinct CDR3 sequences; around 24% are singletons and the top ten take around 3%. The sample was also linked to a second study, of T cells of mothers and their children.

The receptor was isolated from a boy between 10 and 17 years old in good health. This chain connects TRBV3-1 to TRBJ2-5; 8 nucleotides agree with TRBD2. The DNA end lines up better with TRBJ2-1; the J call may be wrong. Sequencing was done on a sample of blood. CDR3 nucleotide sequence: TGTGCCAGCAGCCAACCTGGGACTAGTGACAATGAGCAGTTCTTC. The encoded protein is CASSQPGTSDNEQFF.